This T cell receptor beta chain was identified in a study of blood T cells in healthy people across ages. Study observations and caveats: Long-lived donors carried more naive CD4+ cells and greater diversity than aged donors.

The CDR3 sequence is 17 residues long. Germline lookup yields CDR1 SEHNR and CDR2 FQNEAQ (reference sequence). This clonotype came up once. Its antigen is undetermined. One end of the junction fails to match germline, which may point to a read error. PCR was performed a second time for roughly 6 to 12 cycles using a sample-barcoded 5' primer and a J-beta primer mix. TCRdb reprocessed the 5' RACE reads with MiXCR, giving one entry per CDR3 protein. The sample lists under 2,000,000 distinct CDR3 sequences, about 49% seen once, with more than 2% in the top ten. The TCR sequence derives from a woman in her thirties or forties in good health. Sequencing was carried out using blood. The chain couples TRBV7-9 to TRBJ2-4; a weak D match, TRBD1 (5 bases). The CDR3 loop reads CASSSSRGVLGKDIQYF. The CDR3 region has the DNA TGTGCCAGCAGCTCCTCAAGGGGCGTGTTGGGCAAAGACATTCAGTACTTC.